These T cell receptor beta chains were read from a single sample in a study of blood T cell repertoires in COVID-19. Here immunoSEQ multiplex PCR was the method, and the copy in TCRdb shows in-frame clones only, minus some. The sample shows roughly 50,000 clones, 65% to 80% of them seen only once. Material: peripheral blood. Receptors were obtained from a human donor with active or convalescent COVID-19. The donor label of this sample is uncertain. Each CDR3 is given with its conserved first and last residue. The order of the fields is J gene, clone size, D gene, V gene, CDR3 DNA, CDR3 protein. A D gene is named only where the DNA matches it firmly. The size entry is marked missing in some rows and otherwise reads once, few, many or a size class.

>TRBJ1-1|-|-|TRBV30
TGTGCCTGGAGTGGAGACCCGGGACACTCGAACACTGAAGCTTTCTTT
CAWSGDPGHSNTEAFF
>TRBJ2-7|-|TRBD1|TRBV4-3
TGCGCCAGCAGCCAAGGTGCGGTCGGGACAGTCTCCTACGAGCAGTACTTC
CASSQGAVGTVSYEQYF
>TRBJ2-3|-|TRBD2|TRBV5-1
TGCGCCAGCAGCCAGACTAGCCAGAGCACAGATACGCAGTATTTT
CASSQTSQSTDTQYF
>TRBJ1-5|-|-|TRBV5-1
TGCGCCAGCAGCTTGGGGGGGCTTCAGCCCCAGCATTTT
CASSLGGLQPQHF
>TRBJ1-1|-|-|TRBV28
TGTGCCAGCAGAACCCCCGAGCGGGCTTTCTTT
CASRTPERAFF
>TRBJ2-3|-|TRBD2|TRBV5-1
TGCGCCAGCAGGACTAGCCCCCTCACAGATACGCAGTATTTT
CASRTSPLTDTQYF
>TRBJ2-1|few|TRBD2|TRBV6-6
TGTGCCAGCAGTTCCCGTGGGGGGGACAATGAGCAGTTCTTC
CASSSRGGDNEQFF
>TRBJ1-4|once|TRBD1|TRBV28
TGTGCCAGCAGGCTACAGGGGGCTGGGGAAAAACTGTTTTTT
CASRLQGAGEKLFF
>TRBJ2-1|-|-|TRBV9
TGTGCCAGCAGCGTAGCCTTCGGGGACTTCGTGGCCACTAGCTCCTACAATGAGCAGTTCTTC
CASSVAFGDFVATSSYNEQFF
>TRBJ1-5|medium-sized|TRBD1|TRBV6-5
TGTGCCAGCACCAGACAGGGGACAGATCAGCCCCAGCATTTT
CASTRQGTDQPQHF
>TRBJ1-5|few|-|TRBV28
TGTGCCAGCAGTACCCCGGGGGAGGGGAACAATCAGCCCCAGCATTTT
CASSTPGEGNNQPQHF
>TRBJ2-7|-|-|TRBV28
TGTGCCAGCAGTCCGTGGGGACTGTCCTCCTACGAGCAGTACTTC
CASSPWGLSSYEQYF
>TRBJ1-2|few|TRBD1|TRBV19
TGTGCCAGTAGTATCGGACAGGGAATCGGAGGCTACACCTTC
CASSIGQGIGGYTF
>TRBJ2-2|-|-|TRBV9
TGTGCCAGCAGCCCTAGTGGGGCCCCGAACACCGGGGAGCTGTTTTTT
CASSPSGAPNTGELFF
>TRBJ1-5|-|TRBD1|TRBV19
TGTGCCACCCCATCAGGGCCGGGACAGAATTATAGCAATCAGCCCCAGCATTTT
CATPSGPGQNYSNQPQHF
>TRBJ1-2|-|-|TRBV10-3
TGTGCCATCAGTGACGATCGGGTCTATGGCTACACCTTC
CAISDDRVYGYTF
>TRBJ1-2|-|-|TRBV6-1
TGTGCCAGCAGTGAGGTCCAGGCGATCTATGGCTACACCTTC
CASSEVQAIYGYTF
>TRBJ1-5|-|-|TRBV27
TGTGCCAGCAGTTTCCGGAGCAATCAGCCCCAGCATTTT
CASSFRSNQPQHF
>TRBJ2-7|-|TRBD1|TRBV5-1
TGCGCCAGCAGCTCAGGGGGACAGGAGAGCTCCTACGAGCAGTACTTC
CASSSGGQESSYEQYF
>TRBJ2-3|-|-|TRBV29-1
TGCAGCGTTGGGGACCGAGGGGGGGATCCAGATACGCAGTATTTT
CSVGDRGGDPDTQYF